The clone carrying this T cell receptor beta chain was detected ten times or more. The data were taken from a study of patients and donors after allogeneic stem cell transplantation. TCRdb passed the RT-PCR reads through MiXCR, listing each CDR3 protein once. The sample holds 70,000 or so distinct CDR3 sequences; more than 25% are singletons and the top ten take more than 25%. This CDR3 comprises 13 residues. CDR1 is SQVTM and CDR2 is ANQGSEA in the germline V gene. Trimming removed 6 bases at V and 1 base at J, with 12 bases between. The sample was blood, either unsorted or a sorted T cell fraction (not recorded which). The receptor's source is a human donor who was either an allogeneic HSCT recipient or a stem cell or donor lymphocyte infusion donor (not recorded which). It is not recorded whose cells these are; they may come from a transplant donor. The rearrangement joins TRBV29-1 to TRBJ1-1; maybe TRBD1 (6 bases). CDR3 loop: CSVTGMRNTEAFF. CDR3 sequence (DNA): TGCAGCGTAACAGGGATGAGGAACACTGAAGCTTTCTTT.